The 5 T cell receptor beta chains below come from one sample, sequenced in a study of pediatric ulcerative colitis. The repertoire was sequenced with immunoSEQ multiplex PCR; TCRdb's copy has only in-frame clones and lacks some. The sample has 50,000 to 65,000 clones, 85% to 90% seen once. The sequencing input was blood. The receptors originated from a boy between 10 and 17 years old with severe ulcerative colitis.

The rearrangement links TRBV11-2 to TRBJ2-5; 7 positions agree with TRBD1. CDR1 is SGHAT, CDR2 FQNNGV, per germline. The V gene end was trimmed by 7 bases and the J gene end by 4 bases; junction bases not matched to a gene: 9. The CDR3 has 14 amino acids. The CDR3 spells CASTSGQLIETQYF. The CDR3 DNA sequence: TGTGCCAGCACCTCGGGACAGCTGATAGAGACCCAGTACTTC.

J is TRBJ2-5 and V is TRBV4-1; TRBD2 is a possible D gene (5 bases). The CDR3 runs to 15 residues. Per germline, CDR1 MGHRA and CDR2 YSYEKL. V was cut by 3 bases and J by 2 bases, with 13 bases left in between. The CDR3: CASSQESGEQETQYF. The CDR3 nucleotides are TGCGCCAGCAGCCAGGAAAGCGGAGAGCAAGAGACCCAGTACTTC.

CDR3 nucleotides: TGTGCCGCTAAAGAGAGTATGATGCTGGGAGGCTACACCTTC. Its protein product is CAAKESMMLGGYTF. The chain is built from TRBV4-2 and TRBJ1-2; D remains ambiguous. The CDR3 contains 14 residues. V lost 11 bases and J lost 8, with 24 bases in between. CDR1 is LGHNA and CDR2 is YNFKEQ in the germline V gene.

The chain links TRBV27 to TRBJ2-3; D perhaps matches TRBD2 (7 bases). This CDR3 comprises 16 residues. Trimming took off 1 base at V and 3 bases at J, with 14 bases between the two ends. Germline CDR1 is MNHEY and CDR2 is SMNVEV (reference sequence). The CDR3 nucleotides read TGTGCCAGCAGTTTATTGCGGGGGCAGGGAACAGATACGCAGTATTTT. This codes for CASSLLRGQGTDTQYF.

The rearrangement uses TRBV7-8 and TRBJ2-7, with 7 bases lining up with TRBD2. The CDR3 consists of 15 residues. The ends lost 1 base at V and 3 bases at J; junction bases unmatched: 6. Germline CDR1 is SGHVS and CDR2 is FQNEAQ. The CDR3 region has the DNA TGTGCCAGCAGCTTAGAGCGACTAGCTGTCTACGAGCAGTACTTC. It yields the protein CASSLERLAVYEQYF.